This is a list of T cell receptor beta chains from one sample in a study of blood T cell repertoires in COVID-19. The method was immunoSEQ multiplex PCR; TCRdb's version includes in-frame clones alone and lacks a portion of them. This sample has some 100,000 clones, with roughly 90% found just once. Sequences were obtained from peripheral blood. These TCRs come from a man in his 70s with acute or convalescent COVID-19. CDR3s include the opening cysteine and the closing phenylalanine or tryptophan. A D gene is named only where the DNA matches it firmly.

v_call	d_call	j_call	cdr3_aa	cdr3_nt
TRBV5-1	TRBD1	TRBJ1-2	CASSRTGDGYTF	TGCGCCAGCAGCCGGACAGGGGATGGCTACACCTTC
TRBV19	NA	TRBJ2-7	CASRGHPYEQYF	TGTGCCAGTAGGGGACACCCTTACGAGCAGTACTTC
TRBV15	TRBD2	TRBJ2-6	CATSRVGGAGANVLTF	TGTGCCACCAGCAGAGTGGGGGGGGCTGGGGCCAACGTCCTGACTTTC
TRBV11-3	TRBD1	TRBJ2-7	CASSPGQGRYEQYF	TGTGCCAGCAGCCCCGGACAGGGGAGGTACGAGCAGTACTTC
TRBV7-9	NA	TRBJ2-1	CASRTGNNEQFF	TGTGCCAGCAGAACAGGGAACAATGAGCAGTTCTTC
TRBV28	NA	TRBJ2-5	CASSLGGAKETQYF	TGTGCCAGCAGTTTGGGAGGTGCCAAGGAGACCCAGTACTTC
TRBV5-1	NA	TRBJ2-7	CASSLRGGGQASYEQYF	TGCGCCAGCAGCCTCAGGGGCGGGGGACAGGCCTCCTACGAGCAGTACTTC
TRBV7-3	TRBD2	TRBJ2-3	CASSPRLADTQYF	TGTGCCAGCAGCCCGAGACTAGCGGATACGCAGTATTTT
TRBV7-2	NA	TRBJ1-4	CASSLPLGGIEKLFF	TGTGCCAGCAGCCTCCCCTTGGGGGGTATCGAAAAACTGTTTTTT
TRBV11-2	NA	TRBJ2-6	CASSLQGLTSAGANVLTF	TGTGCCAGCAGCTTGCAGGGTTTGACGAGCGCTGGGGCCAACGTCCTGACTTTC
TRBV13	TRBD2	TRBJ2-1	CASSPPGTSYYNEQFF	TGTGCCAGCAGCCCCCCTGGGACTAGCTACTACAATGAGCAGTTCTTC
TRBV6-1	TRBD1	TRBJ1-2	CASREGVFPGQHYGYTF	TGTGCCAGCAGGGAAGGGGTCTTTCCGGGACAGCACTATGGCTACACCTTC
TRBV4-1	TRBD1	TRBJ1-5	CASSQWTGGDQPQHF	TGCGCCAGCAGCCAATGGACAGGGGGCGACCAGCCCCAGCATTTT
TRBV11-1	NA	TRBJ2-7	CASSSKTRFYEQYF	TGTGCCAGCAGCTCAAAGACTCGTTTTTACGAGCAGTACTTC
TRBV14	TRBD1	TRBJ1-4	CASSHEKGTGREKLFF	TGTGCCAGCAGCCACGAAAAGGGGACAGGGCGTGAAAAACTGTTTTTT